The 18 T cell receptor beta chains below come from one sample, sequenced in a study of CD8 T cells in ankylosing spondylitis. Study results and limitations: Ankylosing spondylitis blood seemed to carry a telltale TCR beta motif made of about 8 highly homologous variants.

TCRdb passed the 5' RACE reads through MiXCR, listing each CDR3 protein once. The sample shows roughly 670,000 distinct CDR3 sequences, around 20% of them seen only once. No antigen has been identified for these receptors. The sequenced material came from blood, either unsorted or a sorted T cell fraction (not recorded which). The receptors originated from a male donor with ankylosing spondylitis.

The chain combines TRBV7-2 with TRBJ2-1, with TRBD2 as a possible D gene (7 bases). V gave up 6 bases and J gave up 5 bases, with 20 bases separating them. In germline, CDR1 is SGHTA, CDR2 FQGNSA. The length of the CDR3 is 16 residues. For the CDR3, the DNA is TGTGCCAGCAGTGTTGGGGGGGCGCGAAATAACAATGAGCAGTTCTTC. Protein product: CASSVGGARNNNEQFF. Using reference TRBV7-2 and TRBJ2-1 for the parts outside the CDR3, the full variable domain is GAGVSQSPSNKVTEKGKDVELRCDPISGHTALYWYRQSLGQGLEFLIYFQGNSAPDKSGLPSDRFSAERTGGSVSTLTIQRTQQEDSAVYLCASSVGGARNNNEQFFGPGTRLTVL.

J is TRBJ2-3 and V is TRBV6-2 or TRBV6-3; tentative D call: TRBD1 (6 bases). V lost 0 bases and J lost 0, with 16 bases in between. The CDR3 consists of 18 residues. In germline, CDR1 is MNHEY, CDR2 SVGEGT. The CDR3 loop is CASSYSITEDRSTDTQYF. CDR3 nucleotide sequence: TGTGCCAGCAGTTACTCGATAACCGAGGACAGAAGCACAGATACGCAGTATTTT.

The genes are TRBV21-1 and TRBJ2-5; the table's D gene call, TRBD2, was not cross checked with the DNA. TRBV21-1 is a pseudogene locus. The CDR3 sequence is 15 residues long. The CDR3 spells CASSKGLAGRQTQYF. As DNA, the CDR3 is TGTGCCAGCAGCAAGGGGCTAGCGGGAAGACAGACCCAGTACTTC.

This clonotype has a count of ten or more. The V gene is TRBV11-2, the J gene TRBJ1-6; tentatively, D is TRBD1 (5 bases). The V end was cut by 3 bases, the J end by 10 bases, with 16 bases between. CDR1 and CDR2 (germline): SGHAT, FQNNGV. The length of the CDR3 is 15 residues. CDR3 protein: CASSFQGLLRSPLHF. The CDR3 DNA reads TGTGCCAGCAGCTTCCAGGGACTCCTCCGGTCACCCCTCCACTTT. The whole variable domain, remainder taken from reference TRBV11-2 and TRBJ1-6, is EAGVAQSPRYKIIEKRQSVAFWCNPISGHATLYWYQQILGQGPKLLIQFQNNGVVDDSQLPKDRFSAERLKGVDSTLKIQPAKLEDSAVYLCASSFQGLLRSPLHFGNGTRLTVT.

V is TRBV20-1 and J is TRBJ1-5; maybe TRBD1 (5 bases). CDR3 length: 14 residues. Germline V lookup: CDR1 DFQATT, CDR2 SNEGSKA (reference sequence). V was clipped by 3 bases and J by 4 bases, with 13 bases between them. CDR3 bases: TGCAGTGCTAGTACCTTAGGGGTTAATCAGCCCCAGCATTTT. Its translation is CSASTLGVNQPQHF.

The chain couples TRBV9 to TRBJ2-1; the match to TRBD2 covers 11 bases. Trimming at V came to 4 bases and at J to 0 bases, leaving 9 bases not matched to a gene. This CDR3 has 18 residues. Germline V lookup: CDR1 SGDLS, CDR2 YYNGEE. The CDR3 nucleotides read TGTGCCAGCAGCCATAAGCGGACTAGCGGGCGCTCCTACAATGAGCAGTTCTTC. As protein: CASSHKRTSGRSYNEQFF.

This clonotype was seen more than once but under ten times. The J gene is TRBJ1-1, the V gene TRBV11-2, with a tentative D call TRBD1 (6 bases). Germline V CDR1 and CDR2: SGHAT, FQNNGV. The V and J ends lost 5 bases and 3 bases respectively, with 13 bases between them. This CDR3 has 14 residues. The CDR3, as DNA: TGTGCCAGCAGCAAGGACAGACCTGACACTGAAGCTTTCTTT. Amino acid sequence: CASSKDRPDTEAFF.

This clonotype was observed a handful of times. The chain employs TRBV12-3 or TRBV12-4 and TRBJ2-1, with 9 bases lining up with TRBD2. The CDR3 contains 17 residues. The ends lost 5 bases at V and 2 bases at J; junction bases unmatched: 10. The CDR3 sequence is CASSPRGRLAAYNEQFF. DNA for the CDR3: TGTGCCAGCAGTCCCCGGGGGAGACTAGCGGCCTACAATGAGCAGTTCTTC.

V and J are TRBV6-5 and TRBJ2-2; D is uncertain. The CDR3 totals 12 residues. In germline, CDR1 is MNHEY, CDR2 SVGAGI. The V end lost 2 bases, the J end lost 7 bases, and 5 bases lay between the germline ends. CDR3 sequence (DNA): TGTGCCAGCAGTTACCAGAGCGGGGAGCTGTTTTTT. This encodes CASSYQSGELFF.

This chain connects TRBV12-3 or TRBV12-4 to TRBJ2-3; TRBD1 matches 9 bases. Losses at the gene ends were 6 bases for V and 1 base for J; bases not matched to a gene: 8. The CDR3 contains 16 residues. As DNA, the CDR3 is TGTGCCAGCAGCCCACAGGGGGCGTGGGGCACAGATACGCAGTATTTT. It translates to CASSPQGAWGTDTQYF.

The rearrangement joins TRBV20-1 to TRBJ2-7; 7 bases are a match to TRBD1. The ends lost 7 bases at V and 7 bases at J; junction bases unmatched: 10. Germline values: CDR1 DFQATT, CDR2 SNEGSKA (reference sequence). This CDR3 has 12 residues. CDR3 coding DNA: TGCAGTGGCGGCAGGGGGTTAGGAGAGCAGTACTTC. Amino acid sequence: CSGGRGLGEQYF.

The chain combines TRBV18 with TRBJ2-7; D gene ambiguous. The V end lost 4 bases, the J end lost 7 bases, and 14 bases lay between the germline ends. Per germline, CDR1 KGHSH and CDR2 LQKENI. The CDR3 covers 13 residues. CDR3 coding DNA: TGTGCCAGCTCACTCGCACTAACAGTGGAGCAGTACTTC. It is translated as CASSLALTVEQYF.

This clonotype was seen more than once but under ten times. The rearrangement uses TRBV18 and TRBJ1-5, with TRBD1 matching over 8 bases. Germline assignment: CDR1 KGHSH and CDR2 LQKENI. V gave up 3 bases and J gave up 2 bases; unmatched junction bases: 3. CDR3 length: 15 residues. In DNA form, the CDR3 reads TGTGCCAGCTCACCTGAGACAGGGGGCAATCAGCCCCAGCATTTT. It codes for CASSPETGGNQPQHF. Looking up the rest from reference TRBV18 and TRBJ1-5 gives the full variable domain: NAGVMQNPRHLVRRRGQEARLRCSPMKGHSHVYWYRQLPEEGLKFMVYLQKENIIDESGMPKERFSAEFPKEGPSILRIQQVVRGDSAAYFCASSPETGGNQPQHFGDGTRLSIL.

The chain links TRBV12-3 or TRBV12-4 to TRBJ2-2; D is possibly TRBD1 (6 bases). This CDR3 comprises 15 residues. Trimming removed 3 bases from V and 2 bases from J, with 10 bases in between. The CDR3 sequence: CASSFGDTNTGELFF. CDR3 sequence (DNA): TGTGCCAGCAGTTTCGGGGACACCAACACCGGGGAGCTGTTTTTT.

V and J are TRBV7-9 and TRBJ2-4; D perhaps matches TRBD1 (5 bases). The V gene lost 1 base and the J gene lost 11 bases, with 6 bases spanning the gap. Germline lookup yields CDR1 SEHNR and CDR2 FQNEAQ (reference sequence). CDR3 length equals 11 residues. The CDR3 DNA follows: TGTGCCAGCAGCTTAGGGGGCGTTCAGTACTTC. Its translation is CASSLGGVQYF.

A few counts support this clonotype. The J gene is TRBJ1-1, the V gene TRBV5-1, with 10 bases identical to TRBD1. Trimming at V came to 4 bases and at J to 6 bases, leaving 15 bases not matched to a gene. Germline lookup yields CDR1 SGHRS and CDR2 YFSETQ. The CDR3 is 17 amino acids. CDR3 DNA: TGCGCCAGCAGCCGTGACCGGGACAGGGGACGAGGGTCTGAAGCTTTCTTT. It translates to CASSRDRDRGRGSEAFF.

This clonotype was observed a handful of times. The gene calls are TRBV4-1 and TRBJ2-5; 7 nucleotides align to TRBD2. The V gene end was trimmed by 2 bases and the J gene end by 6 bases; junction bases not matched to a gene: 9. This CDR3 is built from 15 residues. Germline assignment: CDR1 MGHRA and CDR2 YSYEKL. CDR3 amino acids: CASSQQTGGGQTQYF. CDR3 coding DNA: TGCGCCAGCAGCCAACAGACGGGAGGTGGACAGACCCAGTACTTC.

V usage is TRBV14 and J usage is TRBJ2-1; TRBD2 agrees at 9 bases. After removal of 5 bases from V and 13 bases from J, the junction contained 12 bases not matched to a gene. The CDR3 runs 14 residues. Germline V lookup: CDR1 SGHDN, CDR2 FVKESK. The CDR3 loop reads CASSSRLAEQIQFF. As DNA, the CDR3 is TGTGCCAGCAGCTCCCGACTAGCGGAACAAATCCAGTTCTTC.